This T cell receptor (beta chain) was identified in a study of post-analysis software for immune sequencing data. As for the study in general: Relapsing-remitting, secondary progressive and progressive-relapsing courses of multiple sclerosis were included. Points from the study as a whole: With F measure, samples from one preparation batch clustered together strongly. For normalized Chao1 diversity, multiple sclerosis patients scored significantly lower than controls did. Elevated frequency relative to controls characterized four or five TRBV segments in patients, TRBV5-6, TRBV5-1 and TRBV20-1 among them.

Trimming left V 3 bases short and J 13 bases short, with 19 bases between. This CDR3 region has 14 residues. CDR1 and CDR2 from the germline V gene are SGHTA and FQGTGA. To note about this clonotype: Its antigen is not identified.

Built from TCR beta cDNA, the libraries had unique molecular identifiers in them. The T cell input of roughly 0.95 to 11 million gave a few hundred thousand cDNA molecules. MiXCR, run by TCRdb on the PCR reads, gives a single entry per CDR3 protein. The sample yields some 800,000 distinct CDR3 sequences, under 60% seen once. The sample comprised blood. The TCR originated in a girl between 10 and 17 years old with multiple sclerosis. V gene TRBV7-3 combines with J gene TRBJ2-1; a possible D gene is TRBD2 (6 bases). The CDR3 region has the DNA TGTGCCAGCAGCTTCGGCCCCTGGGGGGAGACCCAGTTCTTC. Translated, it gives CASSFGPWGETQFF.